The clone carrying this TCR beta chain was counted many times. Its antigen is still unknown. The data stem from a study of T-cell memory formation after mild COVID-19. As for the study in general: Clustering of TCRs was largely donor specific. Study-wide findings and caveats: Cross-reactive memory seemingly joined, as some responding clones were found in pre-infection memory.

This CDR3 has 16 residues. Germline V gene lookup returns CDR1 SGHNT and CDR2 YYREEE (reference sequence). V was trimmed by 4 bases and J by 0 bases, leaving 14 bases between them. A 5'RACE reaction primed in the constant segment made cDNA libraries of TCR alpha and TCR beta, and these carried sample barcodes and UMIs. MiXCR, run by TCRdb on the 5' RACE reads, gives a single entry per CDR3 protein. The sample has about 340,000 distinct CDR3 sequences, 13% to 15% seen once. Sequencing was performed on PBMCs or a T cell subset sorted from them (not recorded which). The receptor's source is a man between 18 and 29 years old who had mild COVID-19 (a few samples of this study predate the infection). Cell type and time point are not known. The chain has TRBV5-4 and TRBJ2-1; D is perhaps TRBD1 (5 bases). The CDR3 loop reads CASSPRQHHSYNEQFF. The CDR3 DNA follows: TGTGCCAGCAGCCCGAGACAGCACCACTCCTACAATGAGCAGTTCTTC.